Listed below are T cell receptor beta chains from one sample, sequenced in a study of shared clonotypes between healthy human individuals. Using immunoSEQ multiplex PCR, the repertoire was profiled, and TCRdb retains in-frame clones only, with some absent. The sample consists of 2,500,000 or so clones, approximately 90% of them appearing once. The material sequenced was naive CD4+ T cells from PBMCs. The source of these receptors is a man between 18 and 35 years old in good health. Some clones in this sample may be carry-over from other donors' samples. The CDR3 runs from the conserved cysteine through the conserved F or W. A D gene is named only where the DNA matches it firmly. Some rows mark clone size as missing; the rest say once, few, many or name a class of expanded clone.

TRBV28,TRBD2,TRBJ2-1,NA,CASSLFLAGAYNEQFF,TGTGCCAGCAGTTTATTTTTGGCGGGAGCCTACAATGAGCAGTTCTTC
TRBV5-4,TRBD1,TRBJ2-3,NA,CASTTDRVDTQYF,TGTGCCAGCACCACCGACAGGGTCGATACGCAGTATTTT
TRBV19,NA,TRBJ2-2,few,CASSTYTGELFF,TGTGCCAGTAGTACCTACACCGGGGAGCTGTTTTTT
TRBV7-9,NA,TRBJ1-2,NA,CASSLALAGLRNYTF,TGTGCCAGCAGCTTAGCGCTGGCAGGGCTCCGCAACTACACCTTC
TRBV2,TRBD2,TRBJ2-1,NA,CASSRLARGDEQFF,TGTGCCAGCAGTAGACTAGCTCGTGGGGATGAGCAGTTCTTC
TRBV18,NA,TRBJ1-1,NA,CASSPGLGGLTEAFF,TGTGCCAGCTCACCGGGGCTGGGGGGGCTCACTGAAGCTTTCTTT
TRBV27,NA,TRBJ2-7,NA,CASSLRATRLEYEQYF,TGTGCCAGCAGTTTAAGGGCGACTAGGTTGGAGTACGAGCAGTACTTC
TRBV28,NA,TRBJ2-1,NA,CASSSQIAVGYNEQFF,TGTGCCAGCAGTTCACAAATAGCGGTAGGGTACAATGAGCAGTTCTTC
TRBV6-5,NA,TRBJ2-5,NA,CASSYLGAGGEETQYF,TGTGCCAGCAGTTACCTGGGGGCTGGTGGGGAAGAGACCCAGTACTTC
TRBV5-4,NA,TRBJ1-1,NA,CASSLAGDREAFF,TGTGCCAGCAGCTTGGCGGGTGACAGAGAAGCTTTCTTT
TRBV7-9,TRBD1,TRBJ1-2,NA,CASSRIDRDRSYGYTF,TGTGCCAGCAGCCGAATCGACAGGGATAGAAGCTATGGCTACACCTTC
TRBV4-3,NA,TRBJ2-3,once,CASSQGASSTDTQYF,TGCGCCAGCAGCCAGGGGGCCTCTAGCACAGATACGCAGTATTTT
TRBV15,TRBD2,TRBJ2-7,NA,CATSRVASGNEQYF,TGTGCCACCAGCAGAGTTGCTAGCGGGAACGAGCAGTACTTC
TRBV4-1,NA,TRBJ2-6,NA,CASSTPGRIRSGANVLTF,TGCGCCAGCAGCACCCCGGGACGGATCCGCTCTGGGGCCAACGTCCTGACTTTC
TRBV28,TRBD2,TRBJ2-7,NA,CASSSLPGGASEQYF,TGTGCCAGCAGTTCCCTCCCGGGGGGGGCTTCCGAGCAGTACTTC
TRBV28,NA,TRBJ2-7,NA,CASRDPSSYEQYF,TGTGCCAGCAGGGACCCGAGCTCCTACGAGCAGTACTTC
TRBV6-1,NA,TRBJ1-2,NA,CASRYREGYTF,TGTGCCAGCAGGTACAGGGAAGGCTACACCTTC
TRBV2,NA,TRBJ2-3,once,CAPQGRDTQYF,TGTGCCCCCCAGGGAAGGGATACGCAGTATTTT
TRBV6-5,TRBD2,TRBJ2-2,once,CASRTGRDTGELFF,TGTGCCAGCAGGACGGGGAGGGACACCGGGGAGCTGTTTTTT
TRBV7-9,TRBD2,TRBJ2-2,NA,CASSLVRLAGSGELFF,TGTGCCAGCAGCTTAGTCCGGCTAGCGGGATCCGGGGAGCTGTTTTTT
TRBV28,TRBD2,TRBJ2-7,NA,CASKTSGRWVEQYF,TGTGCCAGCAAAACTAGCGGGAGATGGGTCGAGCAGTACTTC
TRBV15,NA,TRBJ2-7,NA,CATSRVQGPYEQYF,TGTGCCACCAGCAGAGTCCAGGGTCCCTACGAGCAGTACTTC
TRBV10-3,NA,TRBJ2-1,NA,CAISKDQINRAGSNEQFF,TGTGCCATCAGCAAAGACCAAATTAACAGGGCGGGCAGCAATGAGCAGTTCTTC
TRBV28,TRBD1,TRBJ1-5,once,CASRGQGKSNQPQHF,TGTGCCAGCAGGGGACAGGGGAAATCAAATCAGCCCCAGCATTTT
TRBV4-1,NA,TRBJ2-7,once,CASSVSAGRVQNSYEQYF,TGCGCCAGCAGCGTTTCCGCGGGACGGGTCCAAAACTCCTACGAGCAGTACTTC
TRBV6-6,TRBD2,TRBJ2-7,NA,CASSPTGGIGSNEQYF,TGTGCCAGCAGTCCGACGGGAGGGATAGGTTCCAACGAGCAGTACTTC
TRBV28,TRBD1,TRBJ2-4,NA,CASRTLDRVGIQYF,TGTGCCAGCAGGACACTGGACAGGGTAGGCATTCAGTACTTC